Presented here are 19 T cell receptor beta chains from one specimen sequenced in a study of cytotoxic CD8 clonotypes in ibrutinib-treated CLL. Using immunoSEQ multiplex PCR, the repertoire was profiled, and TCRdb retains in-frame clones only, with some absent. This table has around 97,000 clones, 70% to 80% appearing once. Sequenced material: PBMCs, taken after 12 months of ibrutinib treatment. These receptors came from a human donor with chronic lymphocytic leukemia.

The chain recombines TRBV7-2 with TRBJ2-3, with D perhaps being TRBD1 or TRBD2 (7 bases each). Germline CDR1 reads SGHTA; CDR2 reads FQGNSA. Trimming removed 5 bases at V and 4 bases at J, with 16 bases between. The CDR3 extends over 15 amino acids. In DNA, the CDR3 is TGTGCCAGCAGCCCACGACAGGGAGGGGCAGATACGCAGTATTTT. This sequence encodes CASSPRQGGADTQYF.

The V call is TRBV19, the J call TRBJ1-1; D is possibly TRBD1 (5 bases). Germline values: CDR1 LNHDA, CDR2 SQIVND (reference sequence). The CDR3 is made up of 14 amino acids. V was clipped by 3 bases and J by 4 bases, with 12 bases between them. The CDR3 sequence: CASSMQGLGTEAFF. The CDR3 coding sequence is TGTGCCAGTAGTATGCAGGGCTTGGGCACTGAAGCTTTCTTT.

This clone was observed a few times. This chain joins TRBV7-2 and TRBJ2-4; D perhaps matches TRBD1 (5 bases). With 5 bases removed from V and 0 bases from J, the gap between germline ends came to 23 bases. This CDR3 region has 19 residues. Germline V gives CDR1 SGHTA, CDR2 FQGNSA. As DNA, the CDR3 is TGTGCCAGCAGCCCTGGGGCGGTGGTTGGACCATTAGCCAAAAACATTCAGTACTTC. Translated, it gives CASSPGAVVGPLAKNIQYF.

This chain joins TRBV30 and TRBJ2-1; D is unclear. CDR1 GTSNPN and CDR2 SVGIG come from the germline V gene (reference sequence). The CDR3 spans 16 residues. V was clipped by 4 bases and J by 0 bases, with 16 bases between them. This CDR3 reads CAWTGYGSYSYNEQFF. CDR3 sequence (DNA): TGTGCCTGGACTGGATACGGCTCCTACTCCTACAATGAGCAGTTCTTC.

This chain joins TRBV19 and TRBJ1-2; D might be TRBD1 (5 bases). With 4 bases removed from V and 4 bases from J, the gap between germline ends came to 10 bases. The germline CDR1 and CDR2 sequences are LNHDA and SQIVND (reference sequence). The length of the CDR3 is 13 residues. The CDR3 spells CASSTRGTYGYTF. The CDR3 nucleotides are TGTGCCAGTAGTACCCGGGGGACCTATGGCTACACCTTC.

The rearrangement joins TRBV19 to TRBJ1-6, with D uncertain. Germline CDR1 and CDR2: LNHDA and SQIVND (reference sequence). V was shortened by 3 bases and J by 5 bases, with 8 bases between the two germline ends. CDR3 length equals 14 residues. The CDR3 DNA reads as TGTGCCAGTAGTATGCGACGGGATAATTCACCCCTCCACTTT. The encoded protein is CASSMRRDNSPLHF.

The chain couples TRBV19 to TRBJ2-5; D remains ambiguous. The germline gives CDR1 LNHDA, CDR2 SQIVND (reference sequence). CDR3 size: 13 residues. The ends were cut back, 3 bases at V and 2 bases at J, with 7 bases in the middle. CDR3: CASSMQQQETQYF. The CDR3, as DNA: TGTGCCAGTAGTATGCAGCAGCAAGAGACCCAGTACTTC. Looking up the rest from reference TRBV19 and TRBJ2-5 gives the full variable domain: DGGITQSPKYLFRKEGQNVTLSCEQNLNHDAMYWYRQDPGQGLRLIYYSQIVNDFQKGDIAEGYSVSREKKESFPLTVTSAQKNPTAFYLCASSMQQQETQYFGPGTRLLVL.

This chain connects TRBV25-1 to TRBJ1-6, with D uncertain. Trimming removed 4 bases from V and 0 bases from J, with 4 bases in between. This CDR3 has 14 amino acids. Germline values: CDR1 MGHDK, CDR2 SYGVNS. The CDR3 region has the DNA TGTGCCAGCAGTGTTGACTCCTATAATTCACCCCTCCACTTT. Translation: CASSVDSYNSPLHF. The complete variable domain, with remaining parts taken from reference TRBV25-1 and TRBJ1-6, reads EADIYQTPRYLVIGTGKKITLECSQTMGHDKMYWYQQDPGMELHLIHYSYGVNSTEKGDLSSESTVSRIRTEHFPLTLESARPSHTSQYLCASSVDSYNSPLHFGNGTRLTVT.

The V gene is TRBV19, the J gene TRBJ2-3; 12 positions agree with TRBD2. The CDR3 length is 15 residues. V shed 5 bases, J shed 4 bases, and the junction held 4 bases outside the gene matches. CDR1 and CDR2 from the germline V gene are LNHDA and SQIVND (reference sequence). The CDR3 spells CASSALAGGSDTQYF. The CDR3 coding sequence is TGTGCCAGTAGTGCCCTAGCGGGGGGGTCAGATACGCAGTATTTT.

The chain couples TRBV6-6 to TRBJ2-7; 8 bases match TRBD1. The trim removed 0 bases at V and 6 bases at J, leaving 4 bases unmatched. The germline CDR1 and CDR2 sequences are MNHNY and SVGAGI (reference sequence). The CDR3 runs to 14 residues. For the CDR3, the DNA is TGTGCCAGCAGTTACTCGGACAGGGCAGCCGAGCAGTACTTC. Protein sequence: CASSYSDRAAEQYF.

The chain links TRBV30 to TRBJ2-7; TRBD2 aligns across 7 bases. The junction had 6 bases not matched to a gene; V was cut back by 4 bases and J by 9 bases. The CDR3 is 11 residues long. Germline V gene lookup returns CDR1 GTSNPN and CDR2 SVGIG (reference sequence). In DNA, the CDR3 is TGTGCCTGGACGGGGGGTCGCCGGCAGTACTTC. This codes for CAWTGGRRQYF.

The rearrangement uses TRBV19 and TRBJ1-1, with 7 bases that match TRBD1. CDR3 length equals 15 residues. With 5 bases clipped from V and 5 bases from J, the junction kept 11 bases outside the gene matches. Germline loops: CDR1 LNHDA, CDR2 SQIVND (reference sequence). CDR3 amino acids: CASSPQGTTRTEAFF. DNA for the CDR3: TGTGCCAGTAGTCCACAGGGGACGACAAGGACTGAAGCTTTCTTT.

This clone was detected a few times. The V gene is TRBV27, the J gene TRBJ2-7; 10 bases are shared with TRBD1. Germline CDR1 and CDR2: MNHEY and SMNVEV (reference sequence). The V and J ends lost 5 bases and 11 bases, in that order; junction bases with no gene match: 9. CDR3 size: 13 residues. This CDR3 reads CASSLRGTGVEYF. The CDR3 nucleotides are TGTGCCAGCAGTCTCAGGGGGACAGGGGTTGAGTACTTC.

The gene calls are TRBV5-4 and TRBJ2-2, with 9 bases lining up with TRBD1. Germline V lookup: CDR1 SGHNT, CDR2 YYREEE (reference sequence). Trimming at V came to 0 bases and at J to 6 bases, leaving 6 bases not matched to a gene. CDR3 length: 16 residues. Written as DNA, the CDR3 is TGTGCCAGCAGCTTGGCCGGACAGGGGATCGCCGGGGAGCTGTTTTTT. This codes for CASSLAGQGIAGELFF.

There are a few counts of this clone. The chain employs TRBV7-9 and TRBJ2-5; no clear D. Germline values: CDR1 SEHNR, CDR2 FQNEAQ (reference sequence). The CDR3 runs to 15 residues. Trimming took 1 base from V and 1 from J, leaving 10 bases between them. For the CDR3, the DNA is TGTGCCAGCAGCTTAGATGGCGCAACCCAAGAGACCCAGTACTTC. Its translation: CASSLDGATQETQYF.

The chain is built from TRBV19 and TRBJ2-7; D could derive from TRBD1 or TRBD2 (5 bases each). The CDR3 loop spans 17 amino acids. The germline gives CDR1 LNHDA, CDR2 SQIVND (reference sequence). V lost 5 bases and J 2 bases, leaving 22 bases between the germline ends. DNA for the CDR3: TGTGCCAGTAGTGTCGCGGTTGGGACGGAGTTACCCTACGAGCAGTACTTC. It is translated as CASSVAVGTELPYEQYF.

This rearrangement joins TRBV9 to TRBJ2-4; no firm D call. From germline, CDR1 is SGDLS and CDR2 YYNGEE. V lost 0 bases and J 4 bases, leaving 8 bases between the germline ends. The CDR3 consists of 14 residues. The CDR3 here is CASSVGGTKNIQYF. CDR3 bases: TGTGCCAGCAGCGTAGGCGGAACTAAAAACATTCAGTACTTC.

This clone has a single count. This chain connects TRBV18 to TRBJ1-1; the D gene is possibly TRBD1 (5 bases). The CDR3 is made up of 13 amino acids. Germline V gene data show CDR1 as KGHSH and CDR2 as LQKENI. V dropped 5 bases and J dropped 2 bases, with 9 bases sitting between them. The CDR3 DNA reads TGTGCCAGCTCAGGGGCTGCCAACACTGAAGCTTTCTTT. Protein sequence: CASSGAANTEAFF.

The CDR3 protein is CASSLAATNTEAFF. In DNA form, the CDR3 reads TGTGCCAGCAGCTTAGCAGCAACCAACACTGAAGCTTTCTTT. The chain links TRBV7-2 to TRBJ1-1; no clear D. Per germline, CDR1 SGHTA and CDR2 FQGNSA. Trimming pared 0 bases from V and 2 bases from J, leaving 7 bases between. This CDR3 contains 14 residues.